These 32 T cell receptor beta chains came from one sample sequenced in a study of blood T cell repertoires in COVID-19. Assay used: immunoSEQ multiplex PCR; TCRdb lists only in-frame clones, some missing. The repertoire consists of around 210,000 clones, with around 80% occurring once and the leading ten covering less than 7%. Sequencing used peripheral blood. All receptors derive from a woman aged 65 to 85 with acute or convalescent COVID-19.

V gene TRBV5-1 combines with J gene TRBJ2-3; 8 nucleotides match TRBD1. CDR3 length: 15 residues. J gave up 6 bases and V 5 bases, and 11 bases lay outside the gene matches. Germline values: CDR1 SGHRS, CDR2 YFSETQ. As DNA, the CDR3 is TGCGCCAGCAGGGAGGGGCAGGGGGCGGTGGATACGCAGTATTTT. This gives the protein CASREGQGAVDTQYF.

The gene calls are TRBV5-6 and TRBJ2-7; 10 bases fit TRBD2. From germline, CDR1 is SGHDT and CDR2 YYEEEE. The CDR3 extends over 14 amino acids. V was clipped by 6 bases and J by 5 bases; unmatched bases: 8. CDR3 protein: CASTLLAGSNEQYF. For the CDR3, the DNA is TGTGCCAGCACCCTACTAGCGGGATCTAACGAGCAGTACTTC.

Remarks on this clone: The same CDR3 also results from other DNA sequences found in this sample. This chain uses TRBV11-3 with TRBJ2-7, with 10 bases lining up with TRBD1. The CDR3 sequence is 13 residues long. Germline-derived CDR1 and CDR2 are SGHNT and YENEEA. V lost 3 bases to trimming and J lost 5 bases; unmatched junction nucleotides: 1. The CDR3 region is CASSLGTGDEQYF. The CDR3 nucleotides read TGTGCCAGCAGCTTGGGGACAGGGGACGAGCAGTACTTC.

The V gene is TRBV24-1, the J gene TRBJ2-5; no clear D gene. The CDR3 extends over 11 amino acids. V lost 6 bases, J lost 5 bases, and 6 bases lay in between. CDR1 and CDR2 from the germline V gene are KGHDR and SFDVKD. Here the CDR3 reads CATSLEETQYF. The CDR3 nucleotides read TGTGCCACCAGTCTTGAGGAGACCCAGTACTTC.

This clone appeared once. The V and J genes are TRBV6-1 and TRBJ1-4; weak D call: TRBD1 (6 bases). There are 18 residues in the CDR3. Germline CDR1 MNHNS, CDR2 SASEGT. Trimming left V 0 bases short and J 0 bases short, with 14 bases between. The CDR3, as DNA: TGTGCCAGCAGTGAAGCGCTTCACAGGGACCCAACTAATGAAAAACTGTTTTTT. Amino acids: CASSEALHRDPTNEKLFF.

The gene calls are TRBV10-1 and TRBJ1-5; 7 bases agree with TRBD1. J gave up 5 bases and V 2 bases, and 0 bases lay outside the gene matches. The CDR3 loop spans 13 amino acids. Germline-derived CDR1 and CDR2 are WNHNN and SYGVQD (reference sequence). The CDR3 nucleotides read TGCGCCAGCAGTGAGACAGGGGATCAGCCCCAGCATTTT. It encodes CASSETGDQPQHF.

This chain links TRBV5-1 with TRBJ1-1; a possible D gene is TRBD1 (6 bases). V lost 3 bases, J lost 1 base, and 16 bases lay in between. Germline CDR1 reads SGHRS; CDR2 reads YFSETQ. The CDR3 runs to 16 residues. The CDR3 coding sequence is TGCGCCAGCAGCTCACCGACAGGAAGGGCGAACACTGAAGCTTTCTTT. This translates into CASSSPTGRANTEAFF.

This chain links TRBV28 with TRBJ1-5; the D gene is possibly TRBD1 (5 bases). Germline V gene lookup returns CDR1 MDHEN and CDR2 SYDVKM. V lost 1 base and J 3 bases, leaving 10 bases between the germline ends. The CDR3 runs 15 residues. The CDR3 bases are TGTGCCAGCAGTTTATTTGGCAGGGACAATCAGCCCCAGCATTTT. Residues: CASSLFGRDNQPQHF.

The chain carries TRBV9 and TRBJ2-1; TRBD2 matches at 8 bases. This CDR3 is 14 amino acids long. The ends lost 5 bases at V and 5 bases at J; junction bases unmatched: 6. Germline lookup yields CDR1 SGDLS and CDR2 YYNGEE. The CDR3 region has the DNA TGTGCCAGCAGTGTTAGCGGGATCCACAATGAGCAGTTCTTC. It translates to CASSVSGIHNEQFF. Based on the CDR3 plus reference TRBV9 and TRBJ2-1, the full variable domain is DSGVTQTPKHLITATGQRVTLRCSPRSGDLSVYWYQQSLDQGLQFLIQYYNGEERAKGNILERFSAQQFPDLHSELNLSSLELGDSALYFCASSVSGIHNEQFFGPGTRLTVL.

CDR3 amino acids: CASSLGGGQHNEQFF. The CDR3 nucleotides are TGTGCCAGCAGCTTAGGGGGCGGCCAGCACAATGAGCAGTTCTTC. This rearrangement joins TRBV11-3 to TRBJ2-1, with D possibly being TRBD1 (5 bases). Germline loops: CDR1 SGHNT, CDR2 YENEEA. V was shortened by 1 base and J by 5 bases, with 12 bases between the two germline ends. CDR3 length: 15 residues.

This chain connects TRBV6-5 to TRBJ1-2, with 12 bases identical to TRBD1. Germline trimming cut 6 bases from V and 6 bases from J; bases unmatched to any gene: 8. The CDR3 is 15 amino acids. In germline, CDR1 is MNHEY, CDR2 SVGAGI. CDR3 residues: CASRSPGQGADGYTF. CDR3 DNA sequence: TGTGCCAGCAGGTCCCCGGGACAGGGGGCGGATGGCTACACCTTC.

The chain employs TRBV24-1 and TRBJ1-4; no firm D call. V lost 2 bases and J 8 bases, leaving 17 bases between the germline ends. CDR3 length: 16 amino acids. In germline, CDR1 is KGHDR, CDR2 SFDVKD. The CDR3 nucleotides are TGTGCCACCAGTGATTCATCGAACGGGTCCGGGGAAAAACTGTTTTTT. This sequence encodes CATSDSSNGSGEKLFF.

This clone was found a few times. The V gene is TRBV11-3, the J gene TRBJ2-1, with a weak D call TRBD1 (5 bases). The CDR3 runs 14 residues. In germline, CDR1 is SGHNT, CDR2 YENEEA. V was shortened by 5 bases and J by 4 bases, with 12 bases between the two germline ends. The DNA for the CDR3 is TGTGCCAGCAGCCCAGGGTTTGAATACAATGAGCAGTTCTTC. Translating it yields CASSPGFEYNEQFF.

The rearrangement joins TRBV24-1 to TRBJ2-5; D may be TRBD2 (6 bases). Trimming cost V 4 bases and J 5 bases, with 16 bases left between them. This CDR3 contains 15 residues. The germline CDR1 and CDR2 sequences are KGHDR and SFDVKD. CDR3 in amino acids: CATSDSKAGEETQYF. In nucleotides, the CDR3 is TGTGCCACCAGTGACTCCAAAGCGGGCGAGGAGACCCAGTACTTC.

This chain joins TRBV11-2 and TRBJ2-2; tentatively, D is TRBD2 (5 bases). There are 16 residues in the CDR3. V lost 5 bases and J 7 bases, leaving 20 bases between the germline ends. CDR1 SGHAT and CDR2 FQNNGV come from the germline V gene. The CDR3 region has the DNA TGTGCCAGCAGCCCCCGCTTGGTGGGAGCTTTCGGGGAGCTGTTTTTT. As protein: CASSPRLVGAFGELFF.

This clone was observed a handful of times. The V and J genes are TRBV30 and TRBJ2-5; D is possibly TRBD2 (7 bases). CDR3 length equals 17 residues. Trimming removed 3 bases from V and 3 bases from J, with 23 bases in between. The germline V gene encodes CDR1 GTSNPN and CDR2 SVGIG (reference sequence). CDR3 sequence (DNA): TGTGCCTGGAGCCCACCTCAAGGGGCGGGGGACAAAGAGACCCAGTACTTC. It codes for CAWSPPQGAGDKETQYF.

This clone was recorded a few times. The genes are TRBV7-9 and TRBJ2-1, with D possibly TRBD2 on 5 matching bases. Germline V gives CDR1 SEHNR, CDR2 FQNEAQ (reference sequence). This CDR3 comprises 17 residues. Trimming shortened V by 1 base and J by 8 bases, and 21 bases separated the two germline ends. The CDR3 DNA is TGTGCCAGCAGCTTAGGTACGCTAGCAACCTATTCTGATGAGCAGTTCTTC. Residues: CASSLGTLATYSDEQFF.

This clone was detected only once. The gene calls are TRBV7-9 and TRBJ1-2; D is unresolved. The CDR3 contains 13 residues. V dropped 2 bases and J dropped 6 bases, with 10 bases sitting between them. Germline-derived CDR1 and CDR2 are SEHNR and FQNEAQ (reference sequence). CDR3 bases: TGTGCCAGCAGCTTACTCCCGGGGAATGGCTACACCTTC. Encoded protein: CASSLLPGNGYTF.

V and J are TRBV9 and TRBJ1-6; 11 positions match TRBD1. The length of the CDR3 is 14 residues. Germline V gives CDR1 SGDLS, CDR2 YYNGEE. J was trimmed by 10 bases and V by 2 bases; bases with no gene match: 2. The CDR3 here is CASSVGTGGSPLHF. The DNA for the CDR3 is TGTGCCAGCAGCGTCGGGACAGGGGGATCACCCCTCCACTTT.

This chain links TRBV10-3 with TRBJ2-7, with 8 bases fitting TRBD1. This CDR3 contains 16 residues. Trimming took 3 bases from V and 3 from J; bases not matched to a gene: 10. Germline loops: CDR1 ENHRY, CDR2 SYGVKD. The CDR3 nucleotides are TGTGCCATCAGTGACCACGCGACAGGGGCCGGCTACGAGCAGTACTTC. It yields the protein CAISDHATGAGYEQYF.

The chain carries TRBV3-1 (or the pseudogene TRBV3-2) and TRBJ2-1; 8 bases match TRBD2. Germline V gene lookup returns CDR1 LGHDT and CDR2 YNNKEL (reference sequence). Trimming removed 4 bases from V and 2 bases from J; junction bases left unmatched: 7. The CDR3 runs to 16 residues. The CDR3 nucleotides are TGTGCCAGCAGCCCCGGACTAGCTTCTCCCTACAATGAGCAGTTCTTC. Translated, it gives CASSPGLASPYNEQFF.

This CDR3 is CASSFLAGDWDEQFF. CDR3 DNA: TGTGCCAGCAGCTTCCTAGCGGGAGATTGGGATGAGCAGTTCTTC. V is TRBV7-2 and J is TRBJ2-1; TRBD2 matches 10 bases. V lost 3 bases and J lost 8; bases outside the gene matches: 7. CDR1 and CDR2 from the germline V gene are SGHTA and FQGNSA. This CDR3 has 15 residues.

This clone was seen only a few times. The gene calls are TRBV3-1 (or the pseudogene TRBV3-2) and TRBJ1-6, with no clear D. CDR3 length equals 13 residues. Germline V gives CDR1 LGHDT, CDR2 YNNKEL (reference sequence). Trimming took off 5 bases at V and 4 bases at J, with 6 bases between the two ends. CDR3 bases: TGTGCCAGCAGCGGTCGGTATAATTCACCCCTCCACTTT. This gives the protein CASSGRYNSPLHF.

The chain recombines TRBV3-1 (or the pseudogene TRBV3-2) with TRBJ2-1; 7 bases are a match to TRBD2. The germline V gene has CDR1 LGHDT and CDR2 YNNKEL (reference sequence). V lost 0 bases to trimming and J lost 5 bases; unmatched junction nucleotides: 4. The CDR3 loop spans 15 amino acids. The CDR3 loop reads CASSQEAGAHNEQFF. In nucleotides, the CDR3 is TGTGCCAGCAGCCAAGAGGCGGGAGCGCACAATGAGCAGTTCTTC.

The chain is built from TRBV28 and TRBJ2-1, with 9 positions matching TRBD2. Germline V gene sequence: CDR1 MDHEN, CDR2 SYDVKM. The CDR3 is 14 residues long. V dropped 10 bases and J dropped 7; count of bases not matched to a gene: 11. CDR3 nucleotide sequence: TGTGCCACCATGGGGGCGGGAGGGGGTAATGAGCAGTTCTTC. Translated, it gives CATMGAGGGNEQFF.

The chain couples TRBV5-1 to TRBJ2-3; D is perhaps TRBD1 (5 bases). The CDR3 loop spans 14 amino acids. The V gene lost 0 bases and the J gene lost 6 bases, with 11 bases spanning the gap. The germline CDR1 and CDR2 sequences are SGHRS and YFSETQ. The CDR3 loop is CASSLEWTPDTQYF. CDR3 nucleotide sequence: TGCGCCAGCAGCTTGGAATGGACACCTGATACGCAGTATTTT.

The table lists this clone with many counts. This rearrangement joins TRBV6-5 to TRBJ2-7; 13 bases map to TRBD2. Germline V CDR1 and CDR2: MNHEY, SVGAGI. V lost 6 bases, J lost 7 bases, and 6 bases stayed unmatched. This CDR3 spans 14 amino acids. This CDR3 is CASSGLAGAGEQYF. In DNA, the CDR3 is TGTGCCAGCAGCGGACTAGCGGGAGCGGGAGAGCAGTACTTC.

This clone was observed a single time. This chain links TRBV13 with TRBJ2-2; 10 bases line up with TRBD2. CDR1 PRHDT and CDR2 FYEKMQ come from the germline V gene (reference sequence). The CDR3 is 14 residues long. J lost 5 bases, V lost 5 bases, and 2 bases had no gene match. The CDR3 bases are TGTGCCAGCAGCAAGGGACTAGCGACCGGGGAGCTGTTTTTT. Encoded protein: CASSKGLATGELFF.

This clone occurred once. The chain employs TRBV3-1 (or the pseudogene TRBV3-2) and TRBJ2-1; 10 bases agree with TRBD1. J was trimmed by 7 bases and V by 5 bases; bases with no gene match: 11. This CDR3 spans 16 amino acids. Per germline, CDR1 LGHDT and CDR2 YNNKEL (reference sequence). CDR3 loop: CASSSSGTGVWNEQFF. Written as DNA, the CDR3 is TGTGCCAGCAGCTCTTCCGGGACAGGGGTTTGGAATGAGCAGTTCTTC.

The CDR3 protein is CATSDRQLYNEQFF. The CDR3 DNA follows: TGTGCCACCAGTGATCGACAATTGTACAATGAGCAGTTCTTC. This chain uses TRBV24-1 with TRBJ2-1; D uncertain. This CDR3 region has 14 residues. Germline V gene lookup returns CDR1 KGHDR and CDR2 SFDVKD. V gave up 3 bases and J gave up 4 bases, with 9 bases separating them.

Details on this clone: Sequence at one end of the junction differs from germline and may be a read error. The V gene is TRBV7-7, the J gene TRBJ2-5, with 7 bases matching TRBD2. This CDR3 comprises 15 residues. Germline loops: CDR1 SSHAT, CDR2 FNYEAQ (reference sequence). Here the CDR3 DNA reads TGTGCTAGCAGCTTAGGAAGCGGGATCCAAGAGACCCAGTACTTC. This sequence encodes CASSLGSGIQETQYF.

Of note for this clone: Other DNA sequences in this specimen translate into the identical CDR3. The chain is built from TRBV30 and TRBJ2-1, with TRBD2 matching 7 bases. With V trimmed by 0 bases and J by 4 bases, 0 bases remained unmatched. CDR3 length: 13 residues. Germline V gives CDR1 GTSNPN, CDR2 SVGIG (reference sequence). The CDR3 DNA reads TGTGCCTGGAGTGTCGGGGGGTACAATGAGCAGTTCTTC. It codes for CAWSVGGYNEQFF.